The subject of this entry is one T cell receptor (beta chain). CDR3 length equals 13 residues. Losses at the gene ends were 6 bases for V and 6 bases for J; bases not matched to a gene: 6. Germline V CDR1 and CDR2: KGHSH, LQKENI. TCRdb's table, derived via immunoSEQ multiplex PCR, lists solely in-frame clones and lacks some. The sample lists 75,000 to 100,000 clones; over 80% were seen once. The data derive from a study of T cell changes during pregnancy in multiple sclerosis. The sequencing used peripheral blood, collected after pregnancy. This receptor was obtained from a female donor with multiple sclerosis, enrolled in a pregnancy study. J is TRBJ2-7 and V is TRBV18; TRBD1 matches 9 bases. CDR3 in DNA: TGTGCCAGCTCGCGGGGACAGGGTATCGAGCAGTACTTC. This codes for CASSRGQGIEQYF. Full variable domain (rest looked up from reference TRBV18 and TRBJ2-7): NAGVMQNPRHLVRRRGQEARLRCSPMKGHSHVYWYRQLPEEGLKFMVYLQKENIIDESGMPKERFSAEFPKEGPSILRIQQVVRGDSAAYFCASSRGQGIEQYFGPGTRLTVT.